This TCR beta chain was documented in a study of T cells in Graves' hyperthyroidism and ophthalmopathy. This clonotype was observed a handful of times. Amplification of TCR beta CDR3 regions was performed using RNA transcripts as template. The HTBI primer set was used in a first-round RT-PCR of the TCR CDR3. Via MiXCR, TCRdb re-called the multiplex PCR reads, giving one row per CDR3 protein. The sample shows over 300,000 distinct CDR3 sequences, approximately 15% of them seen only once. The specimen sequenced was blood. This clonotype was sampled from a woman aged 55-69 years with Graves' hyperthyroidism.

The CDR3 bases are TGTGCCAGCTCACCACCGGGACAGAGCTCTGGAAACACCATATATTTT. This translates into CASSPPGQSSGNTIYF. The chain joins TRBV18 to TRBJ1-3, with 7 nucleotides matching TRBD1. Germline V gives CDR1 KGHSH, CDR2 LQKENI. The CDR3 covers 16 residues. J lost 0 bases, V lost 0 bases, and 2 bases had no gene match.